This T cell receptor (beta chain) was sequenced during a study of regulatory T cells in long-lasting Graves disease. The TCR beta library used iRepertoire HTBI primers with Arm-PCR amplification of CDR3. In TCRdb, the multiplex PCR reads were re-called with MiXCR into one record per CDR3 protein. The table records about 460,000 distinct CDR3 sequences, 14% of them present only once. Study results and limitations: Under persistent disease, TRBV28, TRBJ1-2 and TRBJ2-5 were used preferentially.

As concerns this clonotype: Its antigen is undetermined.

V was cut by 5 bases and J by 0 bases, with 11 bases left in between. There are 15 residues in the CDR3. Germline V gives CDR1 LNHDA, CDR2 SQIVND (reference sequence). Time point given: newly diagnosed GD, antithyroid drugs for less than 3 months. From RNA extracted from PBMCs, the TCR library was made. The same specimen was also included in a second study, on T cells in Graves' hyperthyroidism and ophthalmopathy.

The source of this sequence is a woman aged 50 to 65 with Graves disease. The sequencing used peripheral blood mononuclear cells (PBMCs), collected at new diagnosis, from a patient treated with antithyroid drugs. The chain is built from TRBV19 and TRBJ2-1; D remains ambiguous. The CDR3 spells CASSASSSSYNEQFF. The CDR3 DNA sequence: TGTGCCAGTAGTGCCAGCTCGAGCTCCTACAATGAGCAGTTCTTC.